Presented here are 20 T cell receptor beta chains from one specimen sequenced in a study of vaccination and CD4 T cells after COVID-19. Treatment meaning: approximately nine-day PBMC culture with coronavirus spike peptide pools or control peptides (ViraFEST assay). These TCRs' antigens remain unknown. Cultured CD4+ T cell DNA was sequenced using the Oncomine TCR Beta short-read assay. Each CDR3 protein is one row after TCRdb ran MiXCR on the PCR reads. The table lists roughly 12,000 distinct CDR3 sequences, more than 70% of them singletons. Sequenced: CD4+ T cells from blood, cultured in vitro. The source is a human donor who had recovered from COVID-19.

The chain employs TRBV19 and TRBJ1-5; D is perhaps TRBD1 (6 bases). Trimming removed 6 bases from V and 5 bases from J, with 11 bases in between. The CDR3 length is 13 residues. The germline V gene has CDR1 LNHDA and CDR2 SQIVND (reference sequence). CDR3 residues: CASSLDSDQPQHF. CDR3 nucleotides: TGTGCCAGTAGCCTGGACAGCGATCAGCCCCAGCATTTT.

The chain is built from TRBV19 and TRBJ1-5; no firm D call. The CDR3 runs 14 residues. V was trimmed by 4 bases and J by 4 bases, leaving 11 bases between them. CDR1 is LNHDA, CDR2 SQIVND, per germline (reference sequence). The CDR3 DNA sequence: TGTGCCAGTAGTACTGGCCAGGAAAATCAGCCCCAGCATTTT. Translated, it gives CASSTGQENQPQHF.

The chain joins TRBV28 to TRBJ1-1, with 7 positions matching TRBD1. Trimming took 6 bases from V and 0 from J; bases not matched to a gene: 1. Looked up from germline, CDR1 is MDHEN and CDR2 is SYDVKM. This CDR3 has 13 amino acids. In nucleotides, the CDR3 is TGTGCCAGCAGGGGACAGATGAACACTGAAGCTTTCTTT. Translating it yields CASRGQMNTEAFF. The whole variable domain, filled in from reference TRBV28 and TRBJ1-1, reads DVKVTQSSRYLVKRTGEKVFLECVQDMDHENMFWYRQDPGLGLRLIYFSYDVKMKEKGDIPEGYSVSREKKERFSLILESASTNQTSMYLCASRGQMNTEAFFGQGTRLTVV.

The J gene is TRBJ1-2, the V gene TRBV28, with a weak D call TRBD1 (5 bases). Deletions cut 4 bases from V and 4 bases from J, with 16 bases between. The CDR3 is made up of 15 amino acids. Germline values: CDR1 MDHEN, CDR2 SYDVKM. The CDR3 nucleotides are TGTGCCAGCAGTTATAGGGGCAGCAATAGCTATGGCTACACCTTC. It specifies CASSYRGSNSYGYTF.

The chain has TRBV7-8 and TRBJ1-2; TRBD1 aligns across 7 bases. CDR1 is SGHVS and CDR2 is FQNEAQ in the germline V gene. The CDR3 totals 13 residues. J lost 5 bases, V lost 2 bases, and 2 bases had no gene match. The CDR3 DNA follows: TGTGCCAGCAGCTTACAGGGGGATTATGGCTACACCTTC. Translating it yields CASSLQGDYGYTF.

This chain uses TRBV20-1 with TRBJ2-1, with 9 nucleotides matching TRBD2. The CDR3 extends over 16 amino acids. V shed 3 bases, J shed 2 bases, and the junction held 8 bases outside the gene matches. Germline V gives CDR1 DFQATT, CDR2 SNEGSKA (reference sequence). The CDR3 spells CSASGGGASTYNEQFF. The CDR3 bases are TGCAGTGCTAGCGGCGGGGGGGCATCCACCTACAATGAGCAGTTCTTC.

This clonotype turned up a few times. This chain joins TRBV10-3 and TRBJ1-5; 7 bases map to TRBD1. Germline V gene data show CDR1 as ENHRY and CDR2 as SYGVKD. The CDR3 is 15 residues long. V shed 0 bases, J shed 7 bases, and the junction held 6 bases outside the gene matches. The chain's CDR3 is CAISESGTAQQPQHF. The DNA of the CDR3 is TGTGCCATCAGTGAGTCAGGGACAGCCCAACAGCCCCAGCATTTT.

The rearrangement links TRBV24-1 to TRBJ2-5, with TRBD1 identical over 9 bases. Germline CDR1 is KGHDR and CDR2 is SFDVKD. V was pared by 3 bases and J by 7 bases, with 8 bases of the junction left unmatched. The CDR3 totals 15 residues. DNA for the CDR3: TGTGCCACCAGTGATCCGGGACAGGGTACCGGGACCCAGTACTTC. As protein: CATSDPGQGTGTQYF.

This clonotype has only a few counts. The CDR3 bases are TGCAGTGCTAGAGTAGCGAGCTCCTATAATTCACCCCTCCACTTT. Amino acids: CSARVASSYNSPLHF. The chain recombines TRBV20-1 with TRBJ1-6; D is unclear. The CDR3 is 15 amino acids. Germline loops: CDR1 DFQATT, CDR2 SNEGSKA (reference sequence). Trimming removed 1 base from V and 0 bases from J, with 7 bases in between.

This clonotype was observed a handful of times. V and J are TRBV7-6 and TRBJ2-3; possibly TRBD1 or TRBD2 for D (5 bases each). CDR3 length: 15 amino acids. CDR1 is SGHVS and CDR2 is FNYEAQ in the germline V gene. Trimming stripped 5 bases from V and 4 bases from J, with 16 bases between. Here the CDR3 reads CASSRGAGWADTQYF. CDR3 in DNA: TGTGCCAGCAGCAGAGGGGCGGGTTGGGCAGATACGCAGTATTTT.

The chain couples TRBV12-3 or TRBV12-4 to TRBJ2-5; TRBD1 or TRBD2 may be the D gene (5 bases each). V lost 4 bases and J lost 5, with 17 bases in between. This CDR3 has 15 amino acids. The CDR3 bases are TGTGCCAGCAGTTCCAGGGATCTGAGGGGCGAGACCCAGTACTTC. Translation gives CASSSRDLRGETQYF.

The chain is built from TRBV15 and TRBJ1-2; D is possibly TRBD1 (5 bases). Per germline, CDR1 LNHNV and CDR2 YYDKDF (reference sequence). This CDR3 is 14 amino acids long. Trimming took off 0 bases at V and 4 bases at J, with 9 bases between the two ends. The CDR3 DNA is TGTGCCACCAGCAGAGAAGGGGTCTCCTATGGCTACACCTTC. Protein: CATSREGVSYGYTF.

The chain carries TRBV20-1 and TRBJ2-5, with D possibly being TRBD2 (5 bases). This CDR3 region has 10 residues. In germline, CDR1 is DFQATT, CDR2 SNEGSKA (reference sequence). Trimming took off 5 bases at V and 9 bases at J, with 10 bases between the two ends. The CDR3 DNA follows: TGCAGTGCTTCCTACGGGGCCCAGTACTTC. Translated, it gives CSASYGAQYF.

CDR3 protein: CASSPPPRADRDTIYF. The CDR3 DNA sequence: TGTGCCAGCAGCCCACCTCCTCGGGCAGACCGAGACACCATATATTTT. The chain uses TRBV7-2 and TRBJ1-3; D is uncertain. Deletions cut 5 bases from V and 8 bases from J, with 22 bases between. The CDR3 runs to 16 residues. The germline V gene has CDR1 SGHTA and CDR2 FQGNSA.

CDR3 loop: CSASWTGSNQPQHF. Here the CDR3 DNA reads TGCAGTGCCAGCTGGACCGGGAGCAATCAGCCCCAGCATTTT. This chain links TRBV20-1 with TRBJ1-5; D gene uncertain. V lost 6 bases to trimming and J lost 1 base, with 13 bases between them. The CDR3 runs to 14 residues. Germline V gives CDR1 DFQATT, CDR2 SNEGSKA (reference sequence).

This clonotype is termed medium-sized. V is TRBV6-1 and J is TRBJ1-2, with TRBD1 as a possible D gene (5 bases). Trimming left V 7 bases short and J 8 bases short, with 17 bases between. This CDR3 is 13 amino acids long. Germline CDR1 and CDR2: MNHNS and SASEGT. The CDR3 loop is CASMQGTTRGYTF. The CDR3 nucleotides are TGTGCCAGCATGCAGGGCACTACGCGGGGCTACACCTTC.

The rearrangement joins TRBV24-1 to TRBJ1-1, with 8 bases fitting TRBD1. CDR3 size: 14 residues. CDR1 and CDR2 from the germline V gene are KGHDR and SFDVKD. With V trimmed by 10 bases and J by 0 bases, 6 bases remained unmatched. CDR3 coding DNA: TGTGCCACTAGGGCAGGGGGCGTGAACACTGAAGCTTTCTTT. This encodes CATRAGGVNTEAFF.

The rearrangement joins TRBV18 to TRBJ2-7; tentative D call: TRBD1 (5 bases). CDR1 KGHSH and CDR2 LQKENI come from the germline V gene. This CDR3 is 15 amino acids long. The V and J ends lost 3 bases and 1 base respectively, with 13 bases between them. CDR3 in amino acids: CASSPTFTGSYEQYF. The DNA of the CDR3 is TGTGCCAGCTCACCGACGTTTACAGGATCCTACGAGCAGTACTTC.

The chain carries TRBV11-2 and TRBJ2-3; 7 nucleotides align to TRBD2. Trimming took 7 bases from V and 4 from J; bases not matched to a gene: 11. Looked up from germline, CDR1 is SGHAT and CDR2 is FQNNGV. This CDR3 region has 15 residues. CDR3 sequence (DNA): TGTGCCAGCACCCCAGTGGGGGGGATCGCAGATACGCAGTATTTT. Translated: CASTPVGGIADTQYF.

The chain combines TRBV9 with TRBJ2-5; 14 positions agree with TRBD2. This CDR3 spans 18 amino acids. The germline V gene has CDR1 SGDLS and CDR2 YYNGEE. V trimming: 3 bases; J trimming: 2 bases; junction bases outside the gene matches: 9. The CDR3 DNA is TGTGCCAGCAGCGCCCCCTGGGGACTAGCGGGGGAACAAGAGACCCAGTACTTC. Protein: CASSAPWGLAGEQETQYF.